This T cell receptor (beta chain) was captured in a study of Ad26.COV2.S vaccination and SARS-CoV-2 variants. Study-wide context: The donor was enrolled in the Ad26.COV2.S arm of the COV1001 trial. Ad26.COV2.S given intramuscularly, once or twice 56 days apart. General study findings and limits: Total responses of T cells may have been underestimated by the analyses of TCR breadth and depth.

The length of the CDR3 is 16 residues. The J segment lost 4 bases and the V segment lost 4 bases, leaving 12 bases of the junction unmatched. CDR1 is SGHNT, CDR2 YYREEE, per germline (reference sequence). TCRdb's copy holds only in-frame clones and misses some; the assay was immunoSEQ multiplex PCR. Of around 320,000 clones in the sample, around 81% were seen once. Turning to this clone: Its antigen is not identified.

The treatment denotes: about 20 received Ad26.COV2.S at low or high dose, single or two shots; about five received placebo; per-sample allocation not given. Sampling was done on day 63 after the first vaccine or placebo injection. The individual, an adult aged 18-55 years, was a donor in Boston. This specimen was peripheral blood, taken in a trial of Ad26.COV2.S vaccine versus placebo. The chain combines TRBV5-4 with TRBJ2-7; 9 bases are a match to TRBD1. The TCR originated in a person aged 18 to 65 who received the Ad26.COV2.S COVID-19 vaccine or a placebo. CDR3 nucleotide sequence: TGTGCCAGCAGCGCTGGGTCGGACAGGGGTGGGTACGAGCAGTACTTC. Translation: CASSAGSDRGGYEQYF.